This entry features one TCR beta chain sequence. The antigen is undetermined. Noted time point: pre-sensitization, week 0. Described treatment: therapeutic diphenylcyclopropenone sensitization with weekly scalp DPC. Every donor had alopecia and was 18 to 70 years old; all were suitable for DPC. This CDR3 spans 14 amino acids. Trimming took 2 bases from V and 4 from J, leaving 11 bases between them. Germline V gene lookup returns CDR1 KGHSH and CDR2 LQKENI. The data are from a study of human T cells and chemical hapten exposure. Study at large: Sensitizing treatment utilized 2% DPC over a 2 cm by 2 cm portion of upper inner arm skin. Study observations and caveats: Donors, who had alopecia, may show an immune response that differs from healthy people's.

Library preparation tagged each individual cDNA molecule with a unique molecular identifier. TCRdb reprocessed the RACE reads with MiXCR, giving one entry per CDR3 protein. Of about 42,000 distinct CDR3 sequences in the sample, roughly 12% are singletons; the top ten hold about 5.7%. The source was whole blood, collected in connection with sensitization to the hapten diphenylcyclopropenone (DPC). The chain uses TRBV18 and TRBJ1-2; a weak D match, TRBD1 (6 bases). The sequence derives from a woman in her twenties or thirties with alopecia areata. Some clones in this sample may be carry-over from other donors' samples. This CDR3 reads CASSPARGSYGYTF. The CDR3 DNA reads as TGTGCCAGCTCACCAGCGAGGGGGTCCTATGGCTACACCTTC.